Listed below are T cell receptor beta chains from one sample, sequenced in a study of blood T cell repertoires in COVID-19. Sequencing was performed with immunoSEQ multiplex PCR; in TCRdb, only in-frame clones are kept and a portion is missing. The sample includes under 200,000 clones, approximately 80% of them seen just once. The sequencing input was peripheral blood. The receptors here all came from a man in his 70s who had recovered from COVID-19. Each CDR3 is given with its conserved first and last residue. The D gene is left open where the match is weak. Clone size is not always given. Where it is, it says once, few, many or a class for expanded clones.

cdr3_aa cdr3_nt j_call d_call v_call clone_size
CASSTVWTGYNTYNSPLHF TGTGCCAGTAGTACCGTCTGGACAGGGTATAATACCTATAATTCACCCCTCCACTTT TRBJ1-6 TRBD1 TRBV19 .
CSVVLTGGVGEAFF TGCAGCGTTGTCTTGACAGGGGGAGTGGGTGAAGCTTTCTTT TRBJ1-1 TRBD1 TRBV29-1 .
CASSRDMNTEAFF TGTGCCAGCAGCCGAGATATGAACACTGAAGCTTTCTTT TRBJ1-1 . TRBV5-4 .
CASSPMDASTGYEQYF TGTGCCAGCTCACCCATGGACGCATCAACAGGGTACGAGCAGTACTTC TRBJ2-7 . TRBV18 few
CASSPTGSLYEQYF TGTGCCAGCAGCCCAACAGGGTCCCTGTACGAGCAGTACTTC TRBJ2-7 . TRBV5-6 .
CASSIVLAGAYEQYF TGTGCCAGTAGTATAGTGCTAGCGGGAGCCTACGAGCAGTACTTC TRBJ2-7 TRBD2 TRBV19 .
CASSETDRGDTQYF TGCGCCAGCAGTGAGACGGACAGGGGAGATACGCAGTATTTT TRBJ2-3 TRBD1 TRBV10-1 .
CASSLASGRTDTQYF TGTGCCAGCAGCTTAGCTAGCGGGAGGACAGATACGCAGTATTTT TRBJ2-3 TRBD2 TRBV7-9 .
CASSYSKQGPNYGYTF TGTGCCAGCAGTTACTCGAAACAGGGCCCGAACTATGGCTACACCTTC TRBJ1-2 . TRBV6-5 .
CASSSGTLQETQYF TGCGCCAGCAGCTCCGGGACACTGCAAGAGACCCAGTACTTC TRBJ2-5 . TRBV5-1 .
CASKKGAAGELFF TGTGCCAGCAAGAAGGGGGCCGCCGGGGAGCTGTTTTTT TRBJ2-2 TRBD1 TRBV6-5 .
CASSLVGSGQYNEQFF TGTGCCAGCAGCTTAGTTGGTAGCGGACAATACAATGAGCAGTTCTTC TRBJ2-1 . TRBV7-2 .
CASSLGQGHEQYF TGTGCCAGCAGCCTTGGACAGGGTCACGAGCAGTACTTC TRBJ2-7 TRBD1 TRBV14 .
CASSRQASSYEQYF TGTGCCAGTAGCAGACAGGCGAGCTCCTACGAGCAGTACTTC TRBJ2-7 . TRBV19 .
CASSILAGGAYEQYF TGCGCCAGCAGCATACTAGCGGGAGGCGCCTACGAGCAGTACTTC TRBJ2-7 TRBD2 TRBV5-1 .
CASSWTGFQPQHF TGTGCCAGCAGTTGGACAGGGTTCCAGCCCCAGCATTTT TRBJ1-5 TRBD1 TRBV6-5 once
CASSFGGNTGELFF TGCGCCAGCAGCTTTGGAGGGAACACCGGGGAGCTGTTTTTT TRBJ2-2 . TRBV5-1 .
CASSKGDREQFF TGTGCCAGCAGTAAGGGGGACAGGGAGCAGTTCTTC TRBJ2-1 TRBD1 TRBV28 few
CASSTSGRESTGELFF TGTGCCAGCAGCACCAGCGGGCGAGAGAGCACCGGGGAGCTGTTTTTT TRBJ2-2 . TRBV7-9 few
CASSKRTGGLGEQYF TGTGCCAGCAGTAAAAGGACAGGGGGCCTGGGGGAGCAGTACTTC TRBJ2-7 TRBD1 TRBV6-2/TRBV6-3 .
CARSLVGGQGGQPQHF TGTGCCAGAAGCTTGGTGGGAGGGCAGGGAGGTCAGCCCCAGCATTTT TRBJ1-5 . TRBV5-3 .
CATSDFGTEETQYF TGTGCCACCAGTGATTTCGGGACAGAAGAGACCCAGTACTTC TRBJ2-5 TRBD1 TRBV24-1 .
CAISGTSDTLSYEQYF TGTGCCATCAGCGGGACTAGCGATACCCTTTCCTACGAGCAGTACTTC TRBJ2-7 TRBD2 TRBV10-3 .
CASSKYRVGEQYF TGTGCCAGTAGTAAATACAGGGTCGGCGAGCAGTACTTC TRBJ2-7 . TRBV19 .
CASSLTGNSYEQYF TGTGCCAGCAGCTTAACCGGGAACTCCTACGAGCAGTACTTC TRBJ2-7 . TRBV5-5 .
CAIRAREDQPQHF TGTGCCATCAGGGCCAGGGAAGATCAGCCCCAGCATTTT TRBJ1-5 . TRBV10-3 .
CASSLPSGTVNTGELFF TGTGCCAGCAGCTTACCTAGCGGGACAGTTAACACCGGGGAGCTGTTTTTT TRBJ2-2 TRBD2 TRBV7-8 .
CSVPGMRGEAFF TGCAGCGTTCCCGGGATGCGTGGTGAAGCTTTCTTT TRBJ1-1 . TRBV29-1 .
CASSSGGTASVPQHF TGTGCCAGCAGCTCCGGTGGGACAGCGTCCGTACCCCAGCATTTT TRBJ1-5 TRBD1 TRBV5-4 .
CAATLAISTDTQYF TGTGCAGCCACCCTAGCGATAAGCACAGATACGCAGTATTTT TRBJ2-3 . TRBV7-2 .